This T cell receptor (beta chain) was found in a study of vaccination and CD4 T cells after COVID-19. Overall study: Cells received overlapping spike peptides from SARS-CoV-2, HCoV-NL63, HCoV-OC43 and HCoV-229E as stimulation. Control wells got either CEFX epitopes, HIV-1 Nef peptides, or no peptide at all.

In this sample, this clonotype turned up a few times. Its antigen is not known. Specified treatment: approximately 9-day PBMC culture with coronavirus spike peptide pools or control peptides (ViraFEST assay). Peptide pools at 8 to 10 ug/ml and IL-2 at 10 IU/ml were added to cultures of a few million PBMCs per well. CD4+ T cells were isolated by negative selection after about ten days of culture. Once obtained from cultured CD4+ T cells, the DNA was sequenced using the Oncomine TCR Beta short-read assay. TCRdb called the PCR reads again in MiXCR, with one record for every CDR3 protein. The table has about 6,300 distinct CDR3 sequences, roughly 70% seen once; the top ten hold around 43%. Germline lookup yields CDR1 DFQATT and CDR2 SNEGSKA (reference sequence). The ends lost 3 bases at V and 3 bases at J; junction bases unmatched: 5. The CDR3 extends over 13 amino acids.

The source of this sequence is a human donor who had recovered from COVID-19. Sequences were obtained from CD4+ T cells from blood, cultured in vitro. The chain combines TRBV20-1 with TRBJ2-7, with 7 bases aligning to TRBD2. DNA of the CDR3: TGCAGTGCTAGTTTAGGGGAGGGCTACGAGCAGTACTTC. It is translated as CSASLGEGYEQYF.